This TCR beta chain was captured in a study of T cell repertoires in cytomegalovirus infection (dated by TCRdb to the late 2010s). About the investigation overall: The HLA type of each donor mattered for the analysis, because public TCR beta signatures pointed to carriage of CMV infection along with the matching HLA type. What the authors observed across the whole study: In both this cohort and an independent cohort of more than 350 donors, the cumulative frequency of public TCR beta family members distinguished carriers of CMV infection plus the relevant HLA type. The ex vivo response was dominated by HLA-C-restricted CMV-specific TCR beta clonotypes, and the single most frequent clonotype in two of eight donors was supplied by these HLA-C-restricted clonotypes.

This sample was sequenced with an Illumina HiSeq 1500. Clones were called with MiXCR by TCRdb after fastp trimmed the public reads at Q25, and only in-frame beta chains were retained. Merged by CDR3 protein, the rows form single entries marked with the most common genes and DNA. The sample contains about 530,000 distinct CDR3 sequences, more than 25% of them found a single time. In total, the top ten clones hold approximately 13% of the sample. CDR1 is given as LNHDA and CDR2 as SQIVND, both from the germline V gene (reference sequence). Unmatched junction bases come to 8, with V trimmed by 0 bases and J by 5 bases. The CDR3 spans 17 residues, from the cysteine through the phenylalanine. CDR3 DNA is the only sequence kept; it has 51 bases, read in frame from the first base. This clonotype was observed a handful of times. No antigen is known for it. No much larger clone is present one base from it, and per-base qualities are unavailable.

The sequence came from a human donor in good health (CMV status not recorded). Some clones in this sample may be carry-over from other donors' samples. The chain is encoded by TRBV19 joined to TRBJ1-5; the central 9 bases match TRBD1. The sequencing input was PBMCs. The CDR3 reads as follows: CASSIDGQGQGHQPQHF. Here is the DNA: TGTGCCAGTAGTATAGATGGGCAGGGACAGGGTCATCAGCCCCAGCATTTT. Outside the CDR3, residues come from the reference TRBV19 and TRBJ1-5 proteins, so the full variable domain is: DGGITQSPKYLFRKEGQNVTLSCEQNLNHDAMYWYRQDPGQGLRLIYYSQIVNDFQKGDIAEGYSVSREKKESFPLTVTSAQKNPTAFYLCASSIDGQGQGHQPQHFGDGTRLSIL.